The 30 T cell receptor beta chains presented below share a single source sample, sequenced in a study of shared clonotypes between healthy human individuals. Naive-designated CD8 cells lacked CD45RO, were positively enriched for CCR7, and omitted terminally differentiated effector memory CD45RA+ cells. TCRdb's table, derived via immunoSEQ multiplex PCR, lists solely in-frame clones and lacks some. In the table there are more than 2 million clones, just over 90% of which are singletons. The sample was naive CD8+ T cells from PBMCs. Receptors were obtained from a man younger than 30 in good health. Some clones in this sample may be carry-over from other donors' samples.

The chain couples TRBV9 to TRBJ1-3; tentative D call: TRBD1 (6 bases). Trimming shortened V by 3 bases and J by 2 bases, and 9 bases separated the two germline ends. CDR1 is SGDLS and CDR2 is YYNGEE in the germline V gene. This CDR3 contains 14 residues. CDR3 bases: TGTGCCAGCAGCGAAGGGGGTGCTGGAAACACCATATATTTT. Protein sequence: CASSEGGAGNTIYF.

The V gene is TRBV28, the J gene TRBJ2-7; no reliable D call. The CDR3 is made up of 14 amino acids. CDR1 and CDR2 (germline): MDHEN, SYDVKM. Between the trimmed V and J ends, which lost 3 bases and 2 bases, there was a span of 11 bases. As DNA, the CDR3 is TGTGCCAGCAGTTTCGCCAGGCCCCCCTACGAGCAGTACTTC. Its translation is CASSFARPPYEQYF. The full variable domain, with the rest looked up from reference TRBV28 and TRBJ2-7, is DVKVTQSSRYLVKRTGEKVFLECVQDMDHENMFWYRQDPGLGLRLIYFSYDVKMKEKGDIPEGYSVSREKKERFSLILESASTNQTSMYLCASSFARPPYEQYFGPGTRLTVT.

Comment on this clone: This specimen includes other DNA sequences encoding the same CDR3. This chain joins TRBV27 and TRBJ2-7; no clear D gene. The V gene's germline CDR1 is MNHEY and CDR2 SMNVEV (reference sequence). The CDR3 has 13 amino acids. Trimming shortened V by 3 bases and J by 3 bases, and 9 bases separated the two germline ends. CDR3 nucleotides: TGTGCCAGCAGTTTTGGGAAACTCTACGAGCAGTACTTC. Translating gives CASSFGKLYEQYF.

The J gene is TRBJ2-7, the V gene TRBV6-1; D is unclear. Trimming stripped 6 bases from V and 2 bases from J, with 11 bases between. The germline CDR1 and CDR2 sequences are MNHNS and SASEGT. The CDR3 consists of 13 residues. The CDR3 sequence is CASSPRLTYEQYF. The CDR3 nucleotides are TGTGCCAGCAGCCCAAGACTCACCTACGAGCAGTACTTC.

This clone is a singleton in its sample. This rearrangement joins TRBV7-9 to TRBJ2-2; 10 bases are shared with TRBD2. Germline V lookup: CDR1 SEHNR, CDR2 FQNEAQ (reference sequence). The CDR3 has 14 residues. The junction had 12 bases not matched to a gene; V was cut back by 9 bases and J by 11 bases. CDR3 bases: TGTGCCAGTCCACATGGAGTAGCGGGAGGAGAGCTGTTTTTT. Translating gives CASPHGVAGGELFF.

The V gene is TRBV7-6, the J gene TRBJ2-1, with TRBD2 matching over 13 bases. The CDR3 totals 16 residues. Germline loops: CDR1 SGHVS, CDR2 FNYEAQ. Losses at the gene ends were 3 bases for V and 5 bases for J; bases not matched to a gene: 4. In DNA form, the CDR3 reads TGTGCCAGCAGCTTCCTGACTAGCGGGAGGCACAATGAGCAGTTCTTC. Encoded protein: CASSFLTSGRHNEQFF.

The genes are TRBV7-2 and TRBJ1-5, with 8 bases aligning to TRBD1. Germline CDR1 is SGHTA and CDR2 is FQGNSA. CDR3 length: 17 residues. V dropped 1 base and J dropped 1; count of bases not matched to a gene: 6. CDR3 amino acids: CASSLGLRGLSNQPQHF. The DNA of the CDR3 is TGTGCCAGCAGCTTAGGTCTCAGGGGGCTGAGCAATCAGCCCCAGCATTTT.

The chain employs TRBV27 and TRBJ2-7; either TRBD1 or TRBD2 may supply D (5 bases each). CDR3 size: 13 residues. The ends were cut back, 7 bases at V and 5 bases at J, with 15 bases in the middle. Germline lookup yields CDR1 MNHEY and CDR2 SMNVEV (reference sequence). CDR3 region: CASKGTGDDEQYF. The CDR3 DNA reads TGTGCCAGCAAGGGGACCGGGGATGACGAGCAGTACTTC.

The chain is built from TRBV7-9 and TRBJ1-2; no firm D call. Germline V gene data show CDR1 as SEHNR and CDR2 as FQNEAQ (reference sequence). CDR3 length: 15 residues. The germline V and J ends were trimmed by 5 bases and 1 base, with 14 bases remaining between them. This CDR3 reads CASSPVMVGNYGYTF. CDR3 sequence (DNA): TGTGCCAGCAGCCCCGTAATGGTCGGTAACTATGGCTACACCTTC.

V usage is TRBV4-1 and J usage is TRBJ2-3, with D unresolved. There are 14 residues in the CDR3. CDR1 is MGHRA, CDR2 YSYEKL, per germline. V was trimmed by 4 bases and J by 3 bases, leaving 11 bases between them. The CDR3 DNA reads TGCGCCAGCAGCCCCCAGGCGTCGACAGATACGCAGTATTTT. Translation: CASSPQASTDTQYF.

In this sample, this clone turned up once. The V call is TRBV2, the J call TRBJ2-1; 14 bases line up with TRBD2. The CDR3 is 15 amino acids. Germline CDR1 SNHLY, CDR2 FYNNEI. Trimming at V came to 10 bases and at J to 7 bases, leaving 9 bases not matched to a gene. The chain's CDR3 is CATRLAGGPRNEQFF. For the CDR3, the DNA is TGTGCCACCAGACTAGCGGGAGGGCCGCGGAATGAGCAGTTCTTC.

This chain connects TRBV5-1 to TRBJ2-7; 7 nucleotides match TRBD1. Germline V gene data show CDR1 as SGHRS and CDR2 as YFSETQ. CDR3 size: 14 residues. The J segment lost 7 bases and the V segment lost 0 bases, leaving 7 bases of the junction unmatched. The CDR3 sequence is CASSLGSGGNEQYF. The CDR3 DNA reads TGCGCCAGCAGCTTGGGGTCAGGGGGTAATGAGCAGTACTTC.

This chain joins TRBV13 and TRBJ2-7, with D unresolved. Trimming removed 5 bases at V and 4 bases at J, with 12 bases between. Germline V gives CDR1 PRHDT, CDR2 FYEKMQ (reference sequence). This CDR3 region has 13 residues. The CDR3 bases are TGTGCCAGCAGCATCTCAAATTCGTACGAGCAGTACTTC. Its protein product is CASSISNSYEQYF.

The chain couples TRBV28 to TRBJ2-7; 9 nucleotides match TRBD2. V lost 5 bases and J lost 5; bases outside the gene matches: 10. The CDR3 spans 15 residues. From germline, CDR1 is MDHEN and CDR2 SYDVKM. CDR3: CASSPQAGGNDEQYF. As DNA, the CDR3 is TGTGCCAGCAGTCCCCAAGCGGGAGGAAACGACGAGCAGTACTTC.

The chain has TRBV19 and TRBJ1-1; D is unclear. The germline V and J ends were trimmed by 5 bases and 4 bases, with 11 bases remaining between them. Germline values: CDR1 LNHDA, CDR2 SQIVND (reference sequence). The CDR3 spans 13 residues. The chain's CDR3 is CASSSDAGTEAFF. The CDR3, as DNA: TGTGCCAGTAGTTCGGACGCAGGCACTGAAGCTTTCTTT.

The chain joins TRBV29-1 to TRBJ1-2, with 11 bases lining up with TRBD1. The ends lost 8 bases at V and 6 bases at J; junction bases unmatched: 8. The CDR3 covers 13 residues. Germline V gene data show CDR1 as SQVTM and CDR2 as ANQGSEA. The CDR3 DNA is TGCAGCTCCCTGGGACAGGGGGTCGATGGCTACACCTTC. The encoded protein is CSSLGQGVDGYTF. The variable domain in full, completed from reference TRBV29-1 and TRBJ1-2, reads SAVISQKPSRDICQRGTSLTIQCQVDSQVTMMFWYRQQPGQSLTLIATANQGSEATYESGFVIDKFPISRPNLTFSTLTVSNMSPEDSSIYLCSSLGQGVDGYTFGSGTRLTVV.

The V and J genes are TRBV6-5 and TRBJ2-3; the D gene is possibly TRBD1 (5 bases). The germline CDR1 and CDR2 sequences are MNHEY and SVGAGI. CDR3 length equals 14 residues. V lost 6 bases and J 1 base, leaving 11 bases between the germline ends. CDR3 protein: CASSQVGGTDTQYF. The CDR3 nucleotides are TGTGCCAGCAGCCAAGTAGGGGGCACAGATACGCAGTATTTT.

The chain combines TRBV28 with TRBJ2-7; 10 positions match TRBD2. V lost 10 bases, J lost 8 bases, and 17 bases stayed unmatched. Germline V gene data show CDR1 as MDHEN and CDR2 as SYDVKM. The CDR3 contains 15 residues. The CDR3 sequence is CAILPRASGSLQQYF. The CDR3 DNA is TGTGCCATCCTACCTCGGGCTAGCGGGAGTTTACAGCAGTACTTC.

The rearrangement joins TRBV5-1 to TRBJ2-2; 13 bases fit TRBD2. J gave up 5 bases and V 4 bases, and 8 bases lay outside the gene matches. CDR1 is SGHRS and CDR2 is YFSETQ in the germline V gene. The length of the CDR3 is 17 residues. The CDR3, as DNA: TGCGCCAGCAGCCAAGGACTAGCGGGAGCGCAGACCGGGGAGCTGTTTTTT. Translated, it gives CASSQGLAGAQTGELFF.

The chain employs TRBV27 and TRBJ1-5; the match to TRBD1 covers 10 bases. V lost 3 bases to trimming and J lost 3 bases; unmatched junction nucleotides: 2. Germline values: CDR1 MNHEY, CDR2 SMNVEV (reference sequence). The CDR3 has 15 residues. CDR3 region: CASSLGTGVNQPQHF. In DNA form, the CDR3 reads TGTGCCAGCAGTTTGGGGACAGGGGTCAATCAGCCCCAGCATTTT.

J is TRBJ2-7 and V is TRBV19; D possibly corresponds to TRBD2 (7 bases). The CDR3 totals 15 residues. Germline V gene lookup returns CDR1 LNHDA and CDR2 SQIVND (reference sequence). V lost 7 bases, J lost 2 bases, and 18 bases lay in between. CDR3 protein: CASTSKGGETYEQYF. In DNA, the CDR3 is TGTGCCAGTACCTCGAAAGGGGGGGAGACCTACGAGCAGTACTTC.

The chain combines TRBV27 with TRBJ2-1; 11 bases are a match to TRBD2. Per the germline V gene, CDR1 is MNHEY and CDR2 is SMNVEV (reference sequence). With V trimmed by 5 bases and J by 16 bases, 16 bases remained unmatched. There are 15 residues in the CDR3. CDR3 bases: TGTGCCAGCAGTCCCGACCCATATAGCGGGAGGGCCGTCTTCTTC. This translates into CASSPDPYSGRAVFF.

Only one count was recorded for this clone. The chain links TRBV7-9 to TRBJ2-5; D uncertain. The CDR3 extends over 13 amino acids. Per germline, CDR1 SEHNR and CDR2 FQNEAQ (reference sequence). Trimming removed 2 bases at V and 4 bases at J, with 8 bases between. The CDR3 protein is CASSLIAAETQYF. Here the CDR3 DNA reads TGTGCCAGCAGCTTAATCGCGGCAGAGACCCAGTACTTC.

The chain employs TRBV27 and TRBJ2-1, with 8 bases that match TRBD2. The CDR3 is 16 residues long. Germline-derived CDR1 and CDR2 are MNHEY and SMNVEV (reference sequence). Losses at the gene ends were 5 bases for V and 6 bases for J; bases not matched to a gene: 12. The CDR3 DNA is TGTGCCAGCAGTCCGAGTAGCGGGAACCAGTTCAATGAGCAGTTCTTC. It specifies CASSPSSGNQFNEQFF.

V is TRBV9 and J is TRBJ2-3, with 7 bases matching TRBD2. The CDR3 has 17 amino acids. J was trimmed by 4 bases and V by 0 bases; bases with no gene match: 11. Germline CDR1 and CDR2: SGDLS and YYNGEE. CDR3 bases: TGTGCCAGCAGCGTAGCTATAACTATCGGGAGGTCAGATACGCAGTATTTT. It codes for CASSVAITIGRSDTQYF.

The gene calls are TRBV28 and TRBJ2-7, with D maybe TRBD1 (6 bases). CDR1 is MDHEN and CDR2 is SYDVKM in the germline V gene. The CDR3 runs to 14 residues. Between the trimmed V and J ends, which lost 7 bases and 0 bases, there was a span of 13 bases. CDR3 DNA: TGTGCCAGCACTGGAACAGGGAGCTCCTACGAGCAGTACTTC. It encodes CASTGTGSSYEQYF.

In this sample, this clone turned up a few times. The rearrangement joins TRBV29-1 to TRBJ2-7; D unresolved. V lost 2 bases and J 3 bases, leaving 8 bases between the germline ends. CDR3 size: 12 residues. Per germline, CDR1 SQVTM and CDR2 ANQGSEA. CDR3 DNA: TGCAGCGTTGAATTAGAAGGCTACGAGCAGTACTTC. This encodes CSVELEGYEQYF.

In the case of this clone: Other DNA sequences within the sample encode an identical CDR3. The gene calls are TRBV27 and TRBJ1-4; 9 nucleotides match TRBD1. The germline V gene encodes CDR1 MNHEY and CDR2 SMNVEV (reference sequence). The trim removed 3 bases at V and 8 bases at J, leaving 4 bases unmatched. The CDR3 has 14 amino acids. As DNA, the CDR3 is TGTGCCAGCAGTTTTACAGGGGGCGACGAAAAACTGTTTTTT. It encodes CASSFTGGDEKLFF.

This clone was seen once. The chain combines TRBV11-2 with TRBJ1-5; D may be TRBD1 (5 bases). Germline CDR1 is SGHAT and CDR2 is FQNNGV. This CDR3 is 15 amino acids long. V was clipped by 5 bases and J by 0 bases, with 11 bases between them. The CDR3 protein is CASSPDRDSNQPQHF. The DNA for the CDR3 is TGTGCCAGCAGCCCCGACAGAGATAGCAATCAGCCCCAGCATTTT.

The chain couples TRBV25-1 to TRBJ1-2, with D hard to call. CDR3 length equals 13 residues. The V end was cut by 4 bases, the J end by 5 bases, with 11 bases between. Per the germline V gene, CDR1 is MGHDK and CDR2 is SYGVNS. The chain's CDR3 is CASSAGRKYGYTF. The CDR3, as DNA: TGTGCCAGCAGTGCCGGACGGAAATATGGCTACACCTTC.